Each of the 28 T cell receptor beta chains below was sequenced from the same sample in a study of blood T cell repertoires in COVID-19. The repertoire was sequenced with immunoSEQ multiplex PCR; TCRdb's copy has only in-frame clones and lacks some. The sample consists of more than 150,000 clones, roughly 80% of them appearing once. The sample taken for sequencing was PBMCs or T cells enriched from blood (not recorded which). The receptor source for this set is a man aged 35-49 years who had recovered from COVID-19.

In this sample, this clone turned up once. V and J are TRBV6-5 and TRBJ1-5; TRBD1 agrees at 9 bases. The CDR3 runs 15 residues. Germline CDR1 is MNHEY and CDR2 is SVGAGI. V gave up 4 bases and J gave up 6 bases; unmatched junction bases: 7. CDR3 sequence reads: CASSSGTGPAQPQHF. The CDR3 DNA reads as TGTGCCAGCAGTTCCGGGACAGGGCCCGCTCAGCCCCAGCATTTT.

The V call is TRBV27, the J call TRBJ2-3, with 7 bases fitting TRBD2. The CDR3 is made up of 21 amino acids. The germline V gene encodes CDR1 MNHEY and CDR2 SMNVEV (reference sequence). The trim removed 3 bases at V and 5 bases at J, leaving 26 bases unmatched. This CDR3 reads CASSFQILVGSSAGVEDTQYF. The CDR3 DNA is TGTGCCAGCAGTTTCCAAATCCTGGTCGGAAGCTCGGCGGGAGTGGAAGATACGCAGTATTTT.

The rearrangement joins TRBV27 to TRBJ2-1, with 15 bases lining up with TRBD2. CDR3 length equals 15 residues. The trim removed 4 bases at V and 7 bases at J, leaving 2 bases unmatched. Germline V gene lookup returns CDR1 MNHEY and CDR2 SMNVEV (reference sequence). CDR3 sequence (DNA): TGTGCCAGCAGTTGGGGACTAGCGGGAGGAAATGAGCAGTTCTTC. It codes for CASSWGLAGGNEQFF.

Regarding this clone: This specimen includes other DNA sequences encoding the same CDR3. The gene calls are TRBV30 and TRBJ1-2; D is uncertain. CDR1 and CDR2 from the germline V gene are GTSNPN and SVGIG (reference sequence). V lost 4 bases to trimming and J lost 2 bases, with 11 bases between them. The CDR3 spans 13 residues. The CDR3 DNA reads TGTGCCTGGACGGGTGGGGAGAACTATGGCTACACCTTC. Translated, it gives CAWTGGENYGYTF.

The V and J genes are TRBV4-1 and TRBJ1-2, with 11 bases identical to TRBD1. The germline CDR1 and CDR2 sequences are MGHRA and YSYEKL. The CDR3 is 15 residues long. Trimming cost V 1 base and J 7 bases; bases outside gene matches: 5. In nucleotides, the CDR3 is TGCGCCAGCAGCCAAGGGACAGGGGGCCGCGGTGGCTACACCTTC. Translating it yields CASSQGTGGRGGYTF.

The J gene is TRBJ1-2, the V gene TRBV10-3, with TRBD1 matching over 7 bases. Germline V lookup: CDR1 ENHRY, CDR2 SYGVKD. CDR3 length equals 14 residues. J was trimmed by 0 bases and V by 7 bases; bases with no gene match: 5. This CDR3 is CAITRDRANYGYTF. The DNA for the CDR3 is TGTGCCATCACCCGGGACAGAGCTAACTATGGCTACACCTTC.

The chain is built from TRBV6-6 and TRBJ2-5, with no clear D. CDR3 length: 13 amino acids. Germline CDR1 reads MNHNY; CDR2 reads SVGAGI (reference sequence). V lost 6 bases, J lost 0 bases, and 8 bases lay in between. CDR3 coding DNA: TGTGCCAGCAGAGAGCATTACCAAGAGACCCAGTACTTC. Its protein is CASREHYQETQYF.

J is TRBJ2-5 and V is TRBV10-1; a possible D gene is TRBD1 (6 bases). The CDR3 has 14 amino acids. The germline CDR1 and CDR2 sequences are WNHNN and SYGVQD (reference sequence). The ends were cut back, 2 bases at V and 3 bases at J, with 10 bases in the middle. The CDR3 DNA follows: TGCGCCAGCAGTGAGGGGGCAGGGGAAGAGACCCAGTACTTC. Encoded protein: CASSEGAGEETQYF.

This rearrangement joins TRBV18 to TRBJ2-2, with D uncertain. The germline V gene has CDR1 KGHSH and CDR2 LQKENI. V was shortened by 2 bases and J by 6 bases, with 10 bases between the two germline ends. The CDR3 loop spans 14 amino acids. CDR3 coding DNA: TGTGCCAGCTCACCAATCCCACAGTCCGGGGAGCTGTTTTTT. Its translation is CASSPIPQSGELFF.

Here the CDR3 reads CASRKGQGYEKLFF. The CDR3 DNA reads TGTGCCAGCAGGAAGGGACAGGGGTATGAAAAACTGTTTTTT. The chain recombines TRBV6-5 with TRBJ1-4, with TRBD1 identical over 10 bases. The CDR3 runs 14 residues. V was clipped by 6 bases and J by 6 bases; unmatched bases: 4. Germline lookup yields CDR1 MNHEY and CDR2 SVGAGI.

This clone occurred once. The chain joins TRBV23-1 to TRBJ2-1, with D maybe TRBD1 (5 bases). TRBV23-1 is an ORF for which the function is uncertain. The CDR3 sequence is 13 residues long. Here the CDR3 reads CVNQGASYNEQFF. The DNA of the CDR3 is TGCGTCAACCAGGGCGCCTCCTACAATGAGCAGTTCTTC.

The chain links TRBV6-5 to TRBJ2-5; no clear D gene. V lost 6 bases and J 2 bases, leaving 10 bases between the germline ends. The CDR3 spans 13 residues. The germline CDR1 and CDR2 sequences are MNHEY and SVGAGI. In DNA, the CDR3 is TGTGCCAGCAGGCCACCTCGGCAAGAGACCCAGTACTTC. It codes for CASRPPRQETQYF.

The DNA for the CDR3 is TGTGCCAGCAGTTTATTAACTAGCGGGAGGAATGAGCAGTTCTTC. It is translated as CASSLLTSGRNEQFF. The chain is built from TRBV27 and TRBJ2-1; 12 bases are a match to TRBD2. Looked up from germline, CDR1 is MNHEY and CDR2 is SMNVEV (reference sequence). Losses at the gene ends were 1 base for V and 7 bases for J; bases not matched to a gene: 2. There are 15 residues in the CDR3.

The V gene is TRBV10-3, the J gene TRBJ1-1; 7 positions match TRBD1. The CDR3 has 14 amino acids. The germline V gene encodes CDR1 ENHRY and CDR2 SYGVKD. Losses at the gene ends were 4 bases for V and 5 bases for J; bases not matched to a gene: 7. The CDR3 protein is CAISGQGGRTEAFF. The CDR3 DNA is TGTGCCATCAGTGGACAGGGAGGAAGAACTGAAGCTTTCTTT.

V usage is TRBV5-1 and J usage is TRBJ2-5, with 10 nucleotides matching TRBD2. After removal of 4 bases from V and 5 bases from J, the junction contained 2 bases not matched to a gene. The germline V gene encodes CDR1 SGHRS and CDR2 YFSETQ. The CDR3 runs 13 residues. The CDR3 region is CASSVTSGETQYF. CDR3 nucleotide sequence: TGCGCCAGCAGCGTGACTAGCGGGGAGACCCAGTACTTC.

The genes are TRBV2 and TRBJ2-7, with 9 bases aligning to TRBD2. J lost 3 bases, V lost 5 bases, and 8 bases had no gene match. Germline V gene sequence: CDR1 SNHLY, CDR2 FYNNEI. The length of the CDR3 is 15 residues. Written as DNA, the CDR3 is TGTGCCAGCAGTTGGACTAGCGAGGGGAGCTACGAGCAGTACTTC. This encodes CASSWTSEGSYEQYF.

Here the CDR3 reads CASSIVRINQPQHF. The CDR3, as DNA: TGTGCCAGTAGTATTGTGCGGATAAATCAGCCCCAGCATTTT. V and J are TRBV19 and TRBJ1-5; D not certain. Germline V gene lookup returns CDR1 LNHDA and CDR2 SQIVND (reference sequence). The V and J ends lost 3 bases and 4 bases respectively, with 10 bases between them. The CDR3 covers 14 residues.

This chain uses TRBV7-3 with TRBJ2-2, with a weak D call TRBD2 (5 bases). The V end lost 5 bases, the J end lost 0 bases, and 31 bases lay between the germline ends. From germline, CDR1 is SGHTA and CDR2 FQGTGA. CDR3 size: 22 residues. CDR3 nucleotides: TGTGCCAGCAGCCCACTCCCTCCGGGGAGCCAAGGGAGCGGAGCGAACACCGGGGAGCTGTTTTTT. This gives the protein CASSPLPPGSQGSGANTGELFF.

The chain employs TRBV6-2 or TRBV6-3 and TRBJ2-5; 7 positions match TRBD2. This CDR3 is built from 14 residues. Germline CDR1 MNHEY, CDR2 SVGEGT. With V trimmed by 6 bases and J by 7 bases, 11 bases remained unmatched. The CDR3 DNA is TGTGCCAGCAGCCTAAGCGGGGCTCCTGGGACCCAGTACTTC. Its translation: CASSLSGAPGTQYF.

The chain couples TRBV3-1 (or the pseudogene TRBV3-2) to TRBJ1-1; the D is unclear. The CDR3 has 14 residues. CDR1 and CDR2 (germline): LGHDT, YNNKEL (reference sequence). V lost 4 bases, J lost 11 bases, and 20 bases lay in between. CDR3 sequence: CASSPGRGGLGAFF. CDR3 in DNA: TGTGCCAGCAGCCCGGGCCGAGGCGGGCTTGGGGCTTTCTTT.

The rearrangement uses TRBV3-1 (or the pseudogene TRBV3-2) and TRBJ2-1; D is unresolved. V was clipped by 3 bases and J by 6 bases, with 9 bases between them. This CDR3 has 13 residues. Germline V gene data show CDR1 as LGHDT and CDR2 as YNNKEL (reference sequence). The CDR3 coding sequence is TGTGCCAGCAGCCAGAGTGAATTCAATGAGCAGTTCTTC. It translates to CASSQSEFNEQFF.

The chain combines TRBV7-8 with TRBJ2-7, with D possibly TRBD1 on 5 matching bases. Germline V gene lookup returns CDR1 SGHVS and CDR2 FQNEAQ. This CDR3 comprises 13 residues. Deletions cut 5 bases from V and 3 bases from J, with 11 bases between. This chain's CDR3 is CASSSSDSYEQYV. For the CDR3, the DNA is TGTGCCAGCAGCAGTTCTGACAGCTACGAGCAGTACGTC.

V and J are TRBV7-2 and TRBJ2-2; possible D gene TRBD2, 6 bases. The CDR3 consists of 15 residues. Germline V gene sequence: CDR1 SGHTA, CDR2 FQGNSA. Trimming pared 2 bases from V and 1 base from J, leaving 8 bases between. CDR3 sequence reads: CASSLHSGNTGELFF. CDR3 sequence (DNA): TGTGCCAGCAGCTTACATAGCGGGAACACCGGGGAGCTGTTTTTT.

This clone was observed at least ten times. The V gene is TRBV12-5, the J gene TRBJ2-2, with 7 nucleotides matching TRBD2. V lost 6 bases and J lost 1; bases outside the gene matches: 5. Germline CDR1 and CDR2: LGHNT and FRNRAP. The CDR3 contains 15 residues. CDR3 sequence reads: CASGTGGRNTGELFF. The CDR3 region has the DNA TGTGCTAGTGGCACGGGAGGACGGAACACCGGGGAGCTGTTTTTT.

V usage is TRBV4-1 and J usage is TRBJ1-5, with unresolved D. Trimming took 0 bases from V and 5 from J, leaving 20 bases between them. This CDR3 region has 18 residues. The V gene's germline CDR1 is MGHRA and CDR2 YSYEKL. CDR3 sequence (DNA): TGCGCCAGCAGCCAAGATGGGATCGGGGAGGTTGGGGATCAGCCCCAGCATTTT. Translating gives CASSQDGIGEVGDQPQHF.

The chain has TRBV6-2 or TRBV6-3 and TRBJ1-2; 7 bases agree with TRBD1. Germline V lookup: CDR1 MNHEY, CDR2 SVGEGT. This CDR3 region has 13 residues. Trimming at V came to 2 bases and at J to 8 bases, leaving 5 bases not matched to a gene. CDR3: CASSYTGVRGYTF. The DNA for the CDR3 is TGTGCCAGCAGTTACACAGGGGTTCGGGGCTACACCTTC.

A single count supports this clone. The J gene is TRBJ1-1, the V gene TRBV5-1; 7 bases are shared with TRBD1. V lost 4 bases to trimming and J lost 4 bases; unmatched junction nucleotides: 13. Germline CDR1 and CDR2: SGHRS and YFSETQ. The CDR3 runs to 16 residues. This CDR3 is CASSLPLRQGPTEAFF. In DNA, the CDR3 is TGCGCCAGCAGCCTCCCGCTAAGACAGGGACCCACTGAAGCTTTCTTT. The full variable domain, rest sourced from reference TRBV5-1 and TRBJ1-1, is KAGVTQTPRYLIKTRGQQVTLSCSPISGHRSVSWYQQTPGQGLQFLFEYFSETQRNKGNFPGRFSGRQFSNSRSEMNVSTLELGDSALYLCASSLPLRQGPTEAFFGQGTRLTVV.

This chain uses TRBV19 with TRBJ1-6; 8 nucleotides align to TRBD1. Germline-derived CDR1 and CDR2 are LNHDA and SQIVND (reference sequence). With V trimmed by 5 bases and J by 9 bases, 6 bases remained unmatched. The CDR3 runs to 14 residues. The CDR3 DNA follows: TGTGCCAGTAGTGCCGACAGGGGAAGTTCACCCCTCCACTTT. It encodes CASSADRGSSPLHF.